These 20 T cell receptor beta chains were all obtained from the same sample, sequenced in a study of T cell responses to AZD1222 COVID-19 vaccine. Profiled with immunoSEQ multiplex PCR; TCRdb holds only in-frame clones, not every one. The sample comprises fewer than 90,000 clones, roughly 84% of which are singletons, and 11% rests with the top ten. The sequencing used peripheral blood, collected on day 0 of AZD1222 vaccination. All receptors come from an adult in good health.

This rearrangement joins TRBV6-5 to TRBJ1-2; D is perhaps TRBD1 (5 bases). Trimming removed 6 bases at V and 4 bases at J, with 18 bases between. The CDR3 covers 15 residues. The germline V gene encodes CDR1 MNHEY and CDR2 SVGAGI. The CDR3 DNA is TGTGCCAGCAGACACCCAGGGACCGCCTTCTATGGCTACACCTTC. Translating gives CASRHPGTAFYGYTF.

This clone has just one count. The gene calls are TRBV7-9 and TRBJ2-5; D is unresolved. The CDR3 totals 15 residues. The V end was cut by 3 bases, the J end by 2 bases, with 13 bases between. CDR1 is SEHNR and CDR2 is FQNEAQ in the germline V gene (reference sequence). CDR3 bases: TGTGCCAGCAGCTTTGGGGTGACGATACAAGAGACCCAGTACTTC. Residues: CASSFGVTIQETQYF.

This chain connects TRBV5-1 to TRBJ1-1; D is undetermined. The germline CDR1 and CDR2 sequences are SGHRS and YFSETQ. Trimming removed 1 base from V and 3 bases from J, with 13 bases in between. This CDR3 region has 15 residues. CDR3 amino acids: CASSLSAIGDTEAFF. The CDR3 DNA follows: TGCGCCAGCAGCTTGTCGGCAATTGGGGACACTGAAGCTTTCTTT.

CDR3 bases: TGTGCCAGTGTGAGCGGGCAGGAGGACGGAAACACCATATATTTT. This codes for CASVSGQEDGNTIYF. This rearrangement joins TRBV6-5 to TRBJ1-3; D is unclear. The germline V gene has CDR1 MNHEY and CDR2 SVGAGI. Trimming removed 9 bases at V and 4 bases at J, with 19 bases between. CDR3 length: 15 amino acids.

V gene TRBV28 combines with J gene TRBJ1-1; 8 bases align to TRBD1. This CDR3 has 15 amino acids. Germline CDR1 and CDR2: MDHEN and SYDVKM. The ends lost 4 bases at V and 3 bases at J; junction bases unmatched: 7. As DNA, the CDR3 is TGTGCCAGCAGTTCCCCGATACAGGGGGACACTGAAGCTTTCTTT. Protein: CASSSPIQGDTEAFF.

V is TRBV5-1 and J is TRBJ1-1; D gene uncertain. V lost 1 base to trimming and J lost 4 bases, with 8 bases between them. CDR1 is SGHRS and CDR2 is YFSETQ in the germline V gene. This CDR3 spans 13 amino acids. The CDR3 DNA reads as TGCGCCAGCAGCTTGTCGCTGGGCACTGAAGCTTTCTTT. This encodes CASSLSLGTEAFF.

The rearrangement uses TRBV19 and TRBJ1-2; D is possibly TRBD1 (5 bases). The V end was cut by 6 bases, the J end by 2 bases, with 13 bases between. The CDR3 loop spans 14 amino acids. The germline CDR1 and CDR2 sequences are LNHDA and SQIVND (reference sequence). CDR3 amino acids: CASRSRVDNYGYTF. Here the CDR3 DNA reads TGTGCCAGTAGGAGCAGGGTTGACAACTATGGCTACACCTTC.

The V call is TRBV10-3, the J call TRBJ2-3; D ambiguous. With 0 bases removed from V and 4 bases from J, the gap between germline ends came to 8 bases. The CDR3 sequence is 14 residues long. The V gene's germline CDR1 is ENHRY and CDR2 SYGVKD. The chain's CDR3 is CAISESIGSDTQYF. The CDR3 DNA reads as TGTGCCATCAGTGAGTCGATCGGGTCAGATACGCAGTATTTT.

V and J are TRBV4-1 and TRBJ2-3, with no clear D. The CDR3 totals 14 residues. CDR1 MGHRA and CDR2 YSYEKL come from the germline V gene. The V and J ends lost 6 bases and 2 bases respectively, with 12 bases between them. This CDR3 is CASRGGRYTDTQYF. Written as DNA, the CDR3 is TGCGCCAGCAGGGGCGGCAGATACACAGATACGCAGTATTTT.

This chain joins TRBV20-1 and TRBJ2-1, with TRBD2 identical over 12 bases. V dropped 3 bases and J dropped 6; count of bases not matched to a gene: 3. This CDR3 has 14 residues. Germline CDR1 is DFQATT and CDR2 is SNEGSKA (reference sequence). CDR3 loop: CSASGTSGLNEQFF. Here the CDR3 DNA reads TGCAGTGCTAGTGGGACTAGCGGGCTCAATGAGCAGTTCTTC.

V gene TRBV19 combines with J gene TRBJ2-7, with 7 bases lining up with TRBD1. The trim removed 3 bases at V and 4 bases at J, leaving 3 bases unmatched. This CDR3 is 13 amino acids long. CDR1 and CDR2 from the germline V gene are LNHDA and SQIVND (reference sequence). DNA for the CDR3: TGTGCCAGTAGTATGGGACAGAAGTACGAGCAGTACTTC. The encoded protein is CASSMGQKYEQYF.

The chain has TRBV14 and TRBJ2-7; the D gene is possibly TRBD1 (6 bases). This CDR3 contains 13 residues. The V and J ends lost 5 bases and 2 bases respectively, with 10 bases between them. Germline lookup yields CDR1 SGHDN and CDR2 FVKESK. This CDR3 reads CASSKQGTYEQYF. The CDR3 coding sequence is TGTGCCAGCAGCAAACAGGGAACCTACGAGCAGTACTTC.

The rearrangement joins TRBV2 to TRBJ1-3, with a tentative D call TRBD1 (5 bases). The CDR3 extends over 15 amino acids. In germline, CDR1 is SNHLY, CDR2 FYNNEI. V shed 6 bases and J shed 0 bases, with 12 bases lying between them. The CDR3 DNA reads TGTGCCAGCAGCCCCGGGACCTTCTCTGGAAACACCATATATTTT. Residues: CASSPGTFSGNTIYF. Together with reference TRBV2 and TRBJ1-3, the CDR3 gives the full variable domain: EPEVTQTPSHQVTQMGQEVILRCVPISNHLYFYWYRQILGQKVEFLVSFYNNEISEKSEIFDDQFSVERPDGSNFTLKIRSTKLEDSAMYFCASSPGTFSGNTIYFGEGSWLTVV.

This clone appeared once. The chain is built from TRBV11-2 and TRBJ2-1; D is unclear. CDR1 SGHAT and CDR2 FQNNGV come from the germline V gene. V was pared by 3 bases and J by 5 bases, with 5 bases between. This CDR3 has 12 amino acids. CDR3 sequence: CASSLADNEQFF. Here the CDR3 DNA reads TGTGCCAGCAGCTTGGCAGACAATGAGCAGTTCTTC.

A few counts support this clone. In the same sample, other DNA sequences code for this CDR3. The CDR3 loop reads CASSLAGAGANVLTF. CDR3 sequence (DNA): TGTGCCAGCAGCTTGGCGGGGGCTGGGGCCAACGTCCTGACTTTC. This chain joins TRBV11-2 and TRBJ2-6; 7 bases fit TRBD2. Germline-derived CDR1 and CDR2 are SGHAT and FQNNGV. The CDR3 loop spans 15 amino acids. Losses at the gene ends were 3 bases for V and 2 bases for J; bases not matched to a gene: 1.

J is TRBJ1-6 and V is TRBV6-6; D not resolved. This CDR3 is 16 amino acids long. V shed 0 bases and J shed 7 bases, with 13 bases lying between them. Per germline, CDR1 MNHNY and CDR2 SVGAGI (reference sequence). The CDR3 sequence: CASSYSGRAPNSPLHF. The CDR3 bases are TGTGCCAGCAGTTACTCGGGTCGAGCCCCCAATTCACCCCTCCACTTT.

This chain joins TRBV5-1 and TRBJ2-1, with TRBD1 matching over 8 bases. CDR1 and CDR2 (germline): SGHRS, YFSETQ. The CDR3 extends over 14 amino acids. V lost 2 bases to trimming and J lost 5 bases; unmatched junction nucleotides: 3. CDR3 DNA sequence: TGCGCCAGCAGCTTATACAGGGGGAACAATGAGCAGTTCTTC. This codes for CASSLYRGNNEQFF.

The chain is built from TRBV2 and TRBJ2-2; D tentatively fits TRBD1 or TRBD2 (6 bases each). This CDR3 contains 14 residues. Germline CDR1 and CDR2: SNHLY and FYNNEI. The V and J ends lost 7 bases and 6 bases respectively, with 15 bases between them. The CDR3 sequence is CASKGGPVAGELFF. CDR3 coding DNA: TGTGCCAGCAAAGGGGGGCCAGTGGCCGGGGAGCTGTTTTTT.

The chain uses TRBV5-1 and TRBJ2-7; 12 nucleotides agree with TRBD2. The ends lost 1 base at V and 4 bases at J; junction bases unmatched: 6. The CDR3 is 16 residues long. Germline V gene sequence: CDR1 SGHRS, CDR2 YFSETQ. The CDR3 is CASSLKTSGSGYEQYF. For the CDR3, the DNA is TGCGCCAGCAGCTTGAAGACTAGCGGGAGTGGATACGAGCAGTACTTC.

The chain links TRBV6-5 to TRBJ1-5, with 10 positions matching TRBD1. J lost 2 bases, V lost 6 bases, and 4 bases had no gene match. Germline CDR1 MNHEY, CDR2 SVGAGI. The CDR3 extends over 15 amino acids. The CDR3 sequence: CASRAGTGGNQPQHF. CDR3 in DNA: TGTGCCAGCAGGGCCGGGACAGGGGGCAATCAGCCCCAGCATTTT.